A single sample is the source of the 32 T cell receptor beta chains below, sequenced in a study of technical replicates of blood from a few donors. The assay was immunoSEQ multiplex PCR, and TCRdb's table has in-frame clones only and misses some. The repertoire holds around 84,000 clones, with roughly 98% as singletons. Sequenced material: T cells isolated from PBMCs. These receptor sequences come from a human donor in good health.

The chain employs TRBV11-2 and TRBJ2-7; D remains ambiguous. The CDR3 has 15 residues. V was trimmed by 1 base and J by 3 bases, leaving 13 bases between them. Germline V gives CDR1 SGHAT, CDR2 FQNNGV. CDR3 DNA: TGTGCCAGCAGCTTAGTCCCAGGTTCCCTCTACGAGCAGTACTTC. It is translated as CASSLVPGSLYEQYF.

The chain employs TRBV7-9 and TRBJ2-5, with 11 bases lining up with TRBD2. Unmatched junction bases numbered 10, after V lost 3 bases and J lost 7 bases. CDR3 length: 16 amino acids. Germline V gene sequence: CDR1 SEHNR, CDR2 FQNEAQ (reference sequence). CDR3 in DNA: TGTGCCAGCAGCTTGACTAGCGGGGCTCATGGGGGGACCCAGTACTTC. The encoded protein is CASSLTSGAHGGTQYF.

The chain employs TRBV6-5 and TRBJ2-7; TRBD2 agrees at 8 bases. This CDR3 is 14 amino acids long. V gave up 2 bases and J gave up 8 bases; unmatched junction bases: 8. Germline assignment: CDR1 MNHEY and CDR2 SVGAGI. The chain's CDR3 is CASSYGAGGTQQYF. CDR3 coding DNA: TGTGCCAGCAGTTACGGCGCGGGGGGTACGCAGCAGTACTTC.

The chain joins TRBV13 to TRBJ1-1, with D perhaps matching TRBD1 (6 bases). The CDR3 has 15 residues. The V end lost 4 bases, the J end lost 0 bases, and 12 bases lay between the germline ends. In germline, CDR1 is PRHDT, CDR2 FYEKMQ (reference sequence). The CDR3 nucleotides read TGTGCCAGCAGCTGGGCCGGGACAATGAACACTGAAGCTTTCTTT. Translation gives CASSWAGTMNTEAFF. The full variable domain, in which reference TRBV13 and TRBJ1-1 provide the parts outside the CDR3, is AAGVIQSPRHLIKEKRETATLKCYPIPRHDTVYWYQQGPGQDPQFLISFYEKMQSDKGSIPDRFSAQQFSDYHSELNMSSLELGDSALYFCASSWAGTMNTEAFFGQGTRLTVV.

This clone was seen only once. V is TRBV28 and J is TRBJ1-1; D remains ambiguous. The CDR3 spans 13 residues. Per germline, CDR1 MDHEN and CDR2 SYDVKM. Trimming shortened V by 2 bases and J by 0 bases, and 4 bases separated the two germline ends. The CDR3 reads CASSLQVNTEAFF. As DNA, the CDR3 is TGTGCCAGCAGTTTACAGGTGAACACTGAAGCTTTCTTT.

This clone has only one observation. The chain uses TRBV4-1 and TRBJ2-3; D ambiguous. This CDR3 region has 15 residues. V was clipped by 1 base and J by 4 bases, with 12 bases between them. Germline V lookup: CDR1 MGHRA, CDR2 YSYEKL. The CDR3 DNA reads as TGCGCCAGCAGCCAAGTTTCGTATTCGGCAGATACGCAGTATTTT. This codes for CASSQVSYSADTQYF.

The V gene is TRBV6-1, the J gene TRBJ2-3; TRBD2 is a possible D gene (5 bases). Germline V gives CDR1 MNHNS, CDR2 SASEGT. V gave up 7 bases and J gave up 6 bases, with 11 bases separating them. The CDR3 contains 12 residues. The CDR3 nucleotides read TGTGCCAGCACGAGGGTAAGGGATACGCAGTATTTT. Translating gives CASTRVRDTQYF.

The gene calls are TRBV10-3 and TRBJ2-2; 7 bases agree with TRBD2. The CDR3 is 13 residues long. Germline loops: CDR1 ENHRY, CDR2 SYGVKD. The V gene end was trimmed by 7 bases and the J gene end by 2 bases; junction bases not matched to a gene: 1. The CDR3 DNA reads as TGTGCCATCACGGGACTAAACACCGGGGAGCTGTTTTTT. This translates into CAITGLNTGELFF.

The count of this clone is one. The rearrangement uses TRBV7-6 and TRBJ2-5; 9 bases line up with TRBD1. The length of the CDR3 is 15 residues. V dropped 1 base and J dropped 5; count of bases not matched to a gene: 5. Germline V gives CDR1 SGHVS, CDR2 FNYEAQ. The CDR3: CASSLVGTGRETQYF. CDR3 coding DNA: TGTGCCAGCAGCTTAGTGGGGACAGGGCGCGAGACCCAGTACTTC.

V usage is TRBV4-1 and J usage is TRBJ2-3; 7 bases align to TRBD1. The V gene end was trimmed by 4 bases and the J gene end by 2 bases; junction bases not matched to a gene: 3. The CDR3 runs to 14 residues. Per germline, CDR1 MGHRA and CDR2 YSYEKL. The CDR3 bases are TGCGCCAGCAGCCTCGGACAGGCCACAGATACGCAGTATTTT. The encoded protein is CASSLGQATDTQYF.

The V gene is TRBV29-1, the J gene TRBJ2-5; weak D call: TRBD1 (5 bases). The V end was cut by 0 bases, the J end by 0 bases, with 14 bases between. CDR3 length: 16 residues. Germline V gene sequence: CDR1 SQVTM, CDR2 ANQGSEA. This CDR3 is CSVEEEQEPYQETQYF. The CDR3 nucleotides read TGCAGCGTTGAAGAAGAACAGGAGCCTTACCAAGAGACCCAGTACTTC.

This chain connects TRBV2 to TRBJ2-7; TRBD2 is a possible D gene (6 bases). Between the trimmed V and J ends, which lost 7 bases and 4 bases, there was a span of 14 bases. Germline V lookup: CDR1 SNHLY, CDR2 FYNNEI. The CDR3 extends over 13 amino acids. The CDR3 coding sequence is TGTGCCAGCACTCTGGACTACATATACGAGCAGTACTTC. As protein: CASTLDYIYEQYF.

The J gene is TRBJ1-1, the V gene TRBV30, with 8 nucleotides matching TRBD1. The CDR3 extends over 14 amino acids. Trimming cost V 3 bases and J 5 bases; bases outside gene matches: 8. Germline CDR1 and CDR2: GTSNPN and SVGIG (reference sequence). Here the CDR3 reads CAWSLGQGKTEAFF. In nucleotides, the CDR3 is TGTGCCTGGAGCCTAGGACAGGGTAAGACTGAAGCTTTCTTT.

The V call is TRBV2, the J call TRBJ2-7; 7 bases align to TRBD1. Germline V gene lookup returns CDR1 SNHLY and CDR2 FYNNEI. Trimming cost V 5 bases and J 6 bases; bases outside gene matches: 13. The CDR3 runs to 15 residues. Written as DNA, the CDR3 is TGTGCCAGCAGTTGGCCACTAGGGACAGTAGGCGAGCAGTACTTC. It is translated as CASSWPLGTVGEQYF.

The V gene is TRBV28, the J gene TRBJ1-1, with D tentatively TRBD1 (6 bases). V dropped 6 bases and J dropped 1 base, with 9 bases sitting between them. This CDR3 spans 13 amino acids. Germline lookup yields CDR1 MDHEN and CDR2 SYDVKM. The chain's CDR3 is CASRTGSNTEAFF. In DNA, the CDR3 is TGTGCCAGCAGGACAGGATCGAACACTGAAGCTTTCTTT.

The chain carries TRBV4-2 and TRBJ1-5; D is unclear. From germline, CDR1 is LGHNA and CDR2 YNFKEQ. CDR3 size: 14 residues. Trimming took 0 bases from V and 6 from J, leaving 9 bases between them. CDR3 loop: CASSQELAAQPQHF. CDR3 nucleotide sequence: TGTGCCAGCAGCCAAGAATTAGCTGCTCAGCCCCAGCATTTT.

V usage is TRBV4-1 and J usage is TRBJ1-4; perhaps TRBD1 as D (5 bases). The CDR3 is 19 amino acids. V was cut by 0 bases and J by 8 bases, with 25 bases left in between. Germline CDR1 reads MGHRA; CDR2 reads YSYEKL. The CDR3 sequence is CASSQDAGWRDQESEKLFF. CDR3 nucleotide sequence: TGCGCCAGCAGCCAAGATGCGGGTTGGCGGGACCAAGAATCCGAAAAACTGTTTTTT.

The chain joins TRBV19 to TRBJ1-2; 9 bases map to TRBD1. V was pared by 4 bases and J by 2 bases, with 14 bases of the junction left unmatched. CDR1 is LNHDA and CDR2 is SQIVND in the germline V gene (reference sequence). The CDR3 is 18 residues long. The CDR3 nucleotides read TGTGCCAGTAGTACCAGACCACCGGGACAGGGCCAAAACTATGGCTACACCTTC. Translation: CASSTRPPGQGQNYGYTF.

The J gene is TRBJ1-1, the V gene TRBV5-1; D ambiguous. Trimming cost V 7 bases and J 6 bases, with 13 bases left between them. This CDR3 spans 12 amino acids. CDR1 is SGHRS and CDR2 is YFSETQ in the germline V gene. The CDR3 nucleotides are TGCGCCAGCCAGCTCCCTAGGTCTGAAGCTTTCTTT. Translating it yields CASQLPRSEAFF.

The chain joins TRBV5-1 to TRBJ2-1, with 7 nucleotides matching TRBD1. Germline CDR1 SGHRS, CDR2 YFSETQ. This CDR3 comprises 15 residues. V shed 0 bases and J 6 bases; nucleotides not matched to a gene: 6. Here the CDR3 reads CASSLARDRGNEQFF. CDR3 nucleotides: TGCGCCAGCAGCTTGGCCCGGGACAGAGGCAATGAGCAGTTCTTC.

The chain is built from TRBV9 and TRBJ1-2; D is perhaps TRBD1 (6 bases). This CDR3 contains 14 residues. CDR1 and CDR2 (germline): SGDLS, YYNGEE. Trimming took 0 bases from V and 3 from J, leaving 9 bases between them. Here the CDR3 reads CASSVANRDYGYTF. CDR3 nucleotide sequence: TGTGCCAGCAGCGTAGCCAACAGGGACTATGGCTACACCTTC.

The chain links TRBV10-1 to TRBJ1-2; D gene unclear. Trimming pared 7 bases from V and 1 base from J, leaving 4 bases between. Germline CDR1 is WNHNN and CDR2 is SYGVQD (reference sequence). The CDR3 length is 11 residues. DNA for the CDR3: TGCGCCAGCAACAATAACTATGGCTACACCTTC. It yields the protein CASNNNYGYTF.

The chain recombines TRBV28 with TRBJ1-2; D may be TRBD1 (6 bases). The CDR3 is 13 amino acids. Germline V CDR1 and CDR2: MDHEN, SYDVKM. V shed 4 bases and J shed 0 bases, with 6 bases lying between them. This CDR3 is CASSSGANYGYTF. The CDR3, as DNA: TGTGCCAGCAGTTCAGGGGCTAACTATGGCTACACCTTC.

The chain carries TRBV4-2 and TRBJ1-6, with 8 positions matching TRBD1. With 1 base clipped from V and 7 bases from J, the junction kept 6 bases outside the gene matches. Looked up from germline, CDR1 is LGHNA and CDR2 is YNFKEQ. This CDR3 has 16 amino acids. The CDR3 here is CASSQGDRTVNSPLHF. In nucleotides, the CDR3 is TGTGCCAGCAGCCAAGGGGACAGGACTGTAAATTCACCCCTCCACTTT.

The chain links TRBV28 to TRBJ2-7; possibly TRBD1 for D (5 bases). The ends were cut back, 2 bases at V and 3 bases at J, with 11 bases in the middle. CDR1 MDHEN and CDR2 SYDVKM come from the germline V gene. The CDR3 is 14 residues long. The CDR3 sequence: CASSLDSSLYEQYF. In DNA, the CDR3 is TGTGCCAGCAGTTTAGACAGTAGCCTCTACGAGCAGTACTTC.

The table lists this clone with a count of one. The chain employs TRBV28 and TRBJ1-2; 10 bases align to TRBD1. The CDR3 has 19 residues. CDR1 and CDR2 (germline): MDHEN, SYDVKM. V was pared by 4 bases and J by 1 base, with 15 bases of the junction left unmatched. The CDR3 sequence: CASSSYYGTGAVFNYGYTF. CDR3 nucleotide sequence: TGTGCCAGCAGTTCTTACTACGGGACAGGGGCTGTTTTTAACTATGGCTACACCTTC.

The rearrangement joins TRBV27 to TRBJ2-1; D may be TRBD2 (5 bases). Germline-derived CDR1 and CDR2 are MNHEY and SMNVEV (reference sequence). The CDR3 sequence is 12 residues long. V was cut by 8 bases and J by 7 bases, with 12 bases left in between. The CDR3 here is CASRQLVNEQFF. The CDR3 DNA sequence: TGTGCCAGCCGACAACTAGTTAATGAGCAGTTCTTC.

The chain combines TRBV5-1 with TRBJ2-7; TRBD2 aligns across 15 bases. The junction had 7 bases not matched to a gene; V was cut back by 0 bases and J by 3 bases. The CDR3 is made up of 18 amino acids. Germline V gene lookup returns CDR1 SGHRS and CDR2 YFSETQ. CDR3 nucleotides: TGCGCCAGCAGCTTGGAGGGGACTAGCGGGAGGAAGTTCTACGAGCAGTACTTC. Translated: CASSLEGTSGRKFYEQYF.

The CDR3 DNA sequence: TGTGCCAGCAGCTTAGGACTAGCGGGGGCAGATACGCAGTATTTT. It specifies CASSLGLAGADTQYF. This chain uses TRBV5-4 with TRBJ2-3; the match to TRBD2 covers 13 bases. This CDR3 has 15 residues. The V segment lost 2 bases and the J segment 4 bases; nucleotides outside the gene matches: 1. Germline V gene sequence: CDR1 SGHNT, CDR2 YYREEE (reference sequence).

The chain uses TRBV28 and TRBJ2-7, with D unclear. Germline V gene lookup returns CDR1 MDHEN and CDR2 SYDVKM. Trimming took 3 bases from V and 1 from J, leaving 4 bases between them. The CDR3 has 12 residues. CDR3 protein: CASSFPSYEQYF. CDR3 sequence (DNA): TGTGCCAGCAGTTTCCCGTCCTACGAGCAGTACTTC.

With regard to this clone: One end of the junction fails to match germline, which may point to a read error. The J gene is TRBJ2-3, the V gene TRBV5-1; 9 nucleotides align to TRBD2. Germline V CDR1 and CDR2: SGHRS, YFSETQ. The CDR3 consists of 14 residues. The CDR3 reads CASSAGTSKDTQYF. DNA of the CDR3: TGCGCCAGCAGTGCCGGGACTAGCAAAGATACGCAGTATTTT.

The rearrangement joins TRBV10-1 to TRBJ1-2, with 9 bases lining up with TRBD1. V gave up 5 bases and J gave up 7 bases; unmatched junction bases: 8. Germline assignment: CDR1 WNHNN and CDR2 SYGVQD (reference sequence). The CDR3 length is 14 residues. The CDR3 is CASSPQGAIRGYTF. Here the CDR3 DNA reads TGCGCCAGCAGTCCACAGGGGGCAATTCGTGGCTACACCTTC.